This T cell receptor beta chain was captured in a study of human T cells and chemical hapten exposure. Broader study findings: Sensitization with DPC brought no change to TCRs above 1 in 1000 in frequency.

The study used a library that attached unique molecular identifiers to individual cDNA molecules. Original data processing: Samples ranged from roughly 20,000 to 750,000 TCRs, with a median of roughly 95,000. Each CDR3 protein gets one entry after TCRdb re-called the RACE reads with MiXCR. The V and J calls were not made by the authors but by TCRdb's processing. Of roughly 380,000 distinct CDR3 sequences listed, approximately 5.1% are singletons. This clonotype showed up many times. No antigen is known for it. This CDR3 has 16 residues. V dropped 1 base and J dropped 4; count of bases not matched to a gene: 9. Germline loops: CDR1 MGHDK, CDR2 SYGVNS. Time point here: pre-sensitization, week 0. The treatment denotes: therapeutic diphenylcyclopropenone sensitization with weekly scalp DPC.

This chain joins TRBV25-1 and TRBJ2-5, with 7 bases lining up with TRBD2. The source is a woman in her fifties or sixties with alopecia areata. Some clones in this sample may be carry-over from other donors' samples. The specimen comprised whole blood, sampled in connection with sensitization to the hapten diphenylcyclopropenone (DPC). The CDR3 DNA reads TGTGCCAGCAGTGAATTCGGCGGGAGTGGTTCAGAGACCCAGTACTTC. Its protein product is CASSEFGGSGSETQYF.